Below are 9 T cell receptor beta chains sequenced from a single sample in a study of T cell changes during pregnancy in multiple sclerosis. Clones were read by immunoSEQ multiplex PCR, and TCRdb kept only the in-frame ones, dropping some. The data contain about 75,000 clones, around 90% of them seen just once; the ten biggest clones take up 0.35% to 0.45%. Sequences were derived from CD4+ T cells from peripheral blood mononuclear cells, sampled before pregnancy. The receptors shown here come from a female donor with multiple sclerosis, enrolled in a pregnancy study.

The chain joins TRBV7-8 to TRBJ1-5, with D possibly matching TRBD1 (6 bases). This CDR3 region has 15 residues. Trimming left V 4 bases short and J 3 bases short, with 13 bases between. CDR1 is SGHVS, CDR2 FQNEAQ, per germline. The CDR3 nucleotides are TGTGCCAGCAGCTCGGGACACGGAAACAATCAGCCCCAGCATTTT. Amino acid sequence: CASSSGHGNNQPQHF.

CDR3 bases: TGCGCCAGCAGAGGACAGTTGTACGAGCAGTACTTC. It yields the protein CASRGQLYEQYF. The genes are TRBV5-1 and TRBJ2-7; TRBD1 is a possible D gene (6 bases). The germline V and J ends were trimmed by 5 bases and 4 bases, with 10 bases remaining between them. CDR1 SGHRS and CDR2 YFSETQ come from the germline V gene. The CDR3 totals 12 residues.

The chain recombines TRBV5-4 with TRBJ2-7; D is ambiguous. Trimming took off 5 bases at V and 2 bases at J, with 8 bases between the two ends. Germline loops: CDR1 SGHNT, CDR2 YYREEE (reference sequence). The length of the CDR3 is 12 residues. CDR3 residues: CASSSWPYEQYF. In DNA, the CDR3 is TGTGCCAGCAGTTCTTGGCCCTACGAGCAGTACTTC.

The CDR3 DNA is TGTGCCAGCAGCTCCCTTCGGGGACTAGCGGGAGATCAGTACTTC. Protein sequence: CASSSLRGLAGDQYF. V gene TRBV11-2 combines with J gene TRBJ2-7; 14 nucleotides line up with TRBD2. The CDR3 sequence is 15 residues long. Per germline, CDR1 SGHAT and CDR2 FQNNGV. V shed 4 bases, J shed 10 bases, and the junction held 9 bases outside the gene matches.

The chain carries TRBV7-2 and TRBJ2-7; TRBD1 matches at 8 bases. With V trimmed by 5 bases and J by 3 bases, 9 bases remained unmatched. Germline-derived CDR1 and CDR2 are SGHTA and FQGNSA. This CDR3 region has 15 residues. CDR3 protein: CASSTKGQGGYEQYF. CDR3 DNA: TGTGCCAGCAGCACAAAAGGACAGGGAGGCTACGAGCAGTACTTC.

The chain links TRBV4-2 to TRBJ2-7, with D possibly being TRBD2 (5 bases). Trimming took 1 base from V and 0 from J, leaving 16 bases between them. CDR1 and CDR2 (germline): LGHNA, YNFKEQ. CDR3 size: 17 residues. DNA for the CDR3: TGTGCCAGCAGCCAAGGGCGCCGACTAACGGGCTCCTACGAGCAGTACTTC. Residues: CASSQGRRLTGSYEQYF.

V gene TRBV28 combines with J gene TRBJ1-2; 12 nucleotides match TRBD1. The CDR3 is made up of 13 amino acids. Germline CDR1 is MDHEN and CDR2 is SYDVKM. V was pared by 7 bases and J by 6 bases, with 3 bases of the junction left unmatched. CDR3 in DNA: TGTGCCAGCACCCGGGACAGGGGGCATGGCTACACCTTC. The encoded protein is CASTRDRGHGYTF.

The gene calls are TRBV29-1 and TRBJ2-5, with a possible D match to TRBD2 (5 bases). V was shortened by 1 base and J by 7 bases, with 7 bases between the two germline ends. The CDR3 length is 11 residues. CDR1 is SQVTM, CDR2 ANQGSEA, per germline. CDR3 in DNA: TGCAGCGTTGAAGTAAGCGGGACCCAGTACTTC. This sequence encodes CSVEVSGTQYF.

V and J are TRBV19 and TRBJ1-1; 7 nucleotides agree with TRBD1. Germline assignment: CDR1 LNHDA and CDR2 SQIVND (reference sequence). CDR3 length: 15 amino acids. Trimming took 5 bases from V and 3 from J; bases not matched to a gene: 9. The CDR3 DNA sequence: TGTGCCAGTAGTGCTTCAGGGGGTCGGGACACTGAAGCTTTCTTT. Encoded protein: CASSASGGRDTEAFF. Supplemented by reference TRBV19 and TRBJ1-1, the full variable domain reads DGGITQSPKYLFRKEGQNVTLSCEQNLNHDAMYWYRQDPGQGLRLIYYSQIVNDFQKGDIAEGYSVSREKKESFPLTVTSAQKNPTAFYLCASSASGGRDTEAFFGQGTRLTVV.